This entry concerns a single T cell receptor (beta chain). Its antigen remains unknown. The data stem from a study of cytomegalovirus exposure and HLA in healthy donors. Only in-frame clones appear in the TCRdb table, and some are missing; sequencing was by immunoSEQ multiplex PCR. The data show about 140,000 clones, roughly nine tenths seen once. The V gene end was trimmed by 8 bases and the J gene end by 3 bases; junction bases not matched to a gene: 9. Germline V lookup: CDR1 GTSNPN, CDR2 SVGIG (reference sequence). CDR3 size: 13 residues. General study points: Specificity for CMV antigens was confirmed in vitro for a few of the CMV-associated chains. Rarity held for most TCR sequences, but there were some public TCRs that occurred in many donors. In a later analysis, first-cohort TCR clusters were found to tend to co-occur in the roughly 120 validation repertoires. The authors enumerated 150 to 200 TCR beta chains as linked to cytomegalovirus.

The clonotype comes from a man aged 18 to 30 in good health and CMV-seronegative. Sequencing input: PBMCs. The chain employs TRBV30 and TRBJ2-7, with 8 bases identical to TRBD2. In DNA form, the CDR3 reads TGTGCCGTCTGGGAGCGGGGGCTCTACGAGCAGTACTTC. Encoded protein: CAVWERGLYEQYF.